This T cell receptor beta chain was observed in a study of identical twins. CDR1 and CDR2 (germline): DFQATT, SNEGSKA (reference sequence). The CDR3 is 13 amino acids. V was cut by 6 bases and J by 0 bases, with 11 bases left in between. Everyone who gave samples was a healthy Caucasian. From the 5' RACE reads, TCRdb called clonotypes with MiXCR, one entry per CDR3 protein. Of about 530,000 distinct CDR3 sequences listed, roughly 15% are singletons. Comment on this clonotype: Its matching antigen is unknown.

Broader study findings: Twin sharing of out-of-frame TCR alpha was underestimated by models in monozygotic pairs. Findings depended on cross-sectional statistics rather than tracking the same donors.

These data also formed part of another study, on yellow fever vaccine responses in identical twins. Per that study: Convergence reportedly seemed to mark part of the twins' vaccine T cell response, with personalization marking the rest.

What was sequenced was CD4+ T cells sorted from blood. The receptor's source is a woman younger than 35 in good health. The J gene is TRBJ2-5, the V gene TRBV20-1; possible D gene TRBD2, 6 bases. The DNA of the CDR3 is TGCAGTGCCGATCGGACTAACCAAGAGACCCAGTACTTC. Encoded protein: CSADRTNQETQYF.